Only a few counts were recorded for the clone carrying this TCR beta chain. Its antigen is still unknown. Exclusions: uncontrolled infection, other autoimmune disease, pregnancy, lactation. The PBMCs were sourced from fresh peripheral blood (approximately 9.6 ml). Germline loops: CDR1 MNHNY, CDR2 SVGAGI (reference sequence). After removal of 0 bases from V and 4 bases from J, the junction contained 2 bases not matched to a gene. CDR3 length: 17 residues. The data originate from a study of T cells in Graves' hyperthyroidism and ophthalmopathy. General study findings and limits: Among thyroid clonotypes expanded above 0.001, most also appeared in blood.

TCR beta CDR3 regions were amplified from RNA transcripts. During a first-round RT-PCR of the TCR CDR3, the HTBI primer set was used. MiXCR, run by TCRdb on the multiplex PCR reads, gives a single entry per CDR3 protein. The sample has approximately 370,000 distinct CDR3 sequences; 15% are singletons. The TCR sequence derives from a woman between 25 and 40 years old with Graves' hyperthyroidism. The J gene is TRBJ2-2, the V gene TRBV6-6; 13 positions match TRBD2. Sequencing used blood. The CDR3 region is CASSYSGLAGATGELFF. CDR3 DNA sequence: TGTGCCAGCAGTTACTCAGGACTAGCGGGAGCCACCGGGGAGCTGTTTTTT.